The 12 T cell receptor beta chains below were found in one sample sequenced in a study of OX40 agonist ivuxolimab in advanced cancers. TCRdb keeps only in-frame clones here, not all; method: immunoSEQ multiplex PCR. The sample has about 79,000 clones; 75% to 95% are singletons. The sample in question was CD4+ or CD8+ T cells sorted from blood, obtained in a trial of the OX40 agonist ivuxolimab. These receptor sequences come from an adult with an advanced solid tumor such as melanoma, head and neck, liver or kidney cancer.

This sequence joins TRBV5-5 and TRBJ2-7; perhaps TRBD2 as D (6 bases). This CDR3 is built from 16 residues. V lost 1 base to trimming and J lost 4 bases, with 18 bases between them. Germline CDR1 SGHKS, CDR2 YYEKEE (reference sequence). The CDR3 DNA follows: TGTGCCAGCAGCTTGAACGAAAATAGCGGAACTTACGAGCAGTACTTC. Translation: CASSLNENSGTYEQYF.

V is TRBV5-1 and J is TRBJ1-1; D is ambiguous. CDR3 length equals 13 residues. V was trimmed by 0 bases and J by 8 bases, leaving 11 bases between them. Germline V CDR1 and CDR2: SGHRS, YFSETQ. CDR3 nucleotides: TGCGCCAGCAGCTTGGGGGTAGGGAAGGAAGCTTTCTTT. It encodes CASSLGVGKEAFF. Drawing the rest from reference TRBV5-1 and TRBJ1-1, the complete variable domain is KAGVTQTPRYLIKTRGQQVTLSCSPISGHRSVSWYQQTPGQGLQFLFEYFSETQRNKGNFPGRFSGRQFSNSRSEMNVSTLELGDSALYLCASSLGVGKEAFFGQGTRLTVV.

This clone appeared once. The chain recombines TRBV7-3 with TRBJ2-7; a possible D gene is TRBD1 (5 bases). Germline assignment: CDR1 SGHTA and CDR2 FQGTGA. The V and J ends lost 4 bases and 6 bases respectively, with 10 bases between them. The length of the CDR3 is 12 residues. The CDR3 nucleotides are TGTGCCAGCAGCTCTAGTAGGGGCGAGCAGTACTTC. It specifies CASSSSRGEQYF.

V gene TRBV28 combines with J gene TRBJ2-1, with 14 bases matching TRBD2. With V trimmed by 5 bases and J by 7 bases, 4 bases remained unmatched. The CDR3 extends over 15 amino acids. Germline V gives CDR1 MDHEN, CDR2 SYDVKM. The CDR3 here is CASSLGLAGVNEQFF. The CDR3 DNA reads TGTGCCAGCAGTCTGGGACTAGCGGGAGTAAATGAGCAGTTCTTC. Variable domain in full (rest from reference TRBV28 and TRBJ2-1): DVKVTQSSRYLVKRTGEKVFLECVQDMDHENMFWYRQDPGLGLRLIYFSYDVKMKEKGDIPEGYSVSREKKERFSLILESASTNQTSMYLCASSLGLAGVNEQFFGPGTRLTVL.

The rearrangement uses TRBV30 and TRBJ2-1, with 10 bases matching TRBD1. Trimming cost V 4 bases and J 5 bases; bases outside gene matches: 5. Germline V gene sequence: CDR1 GTSNPN, CDR2 SVGIG (reference sequence). The CDR3 totals 14 residues. CDR3 nucleotide sequence: TGTGCCTGGAACCGGGACAGGGGCAACAATGAGCAGTTCTTC. Protein sequence: CAWNRDRGNNEQFF.

This sequence joins TRBV2 and TRBJ2-7; 8 bases map to TRBD1. Losses at the gene ends were 7 bases for V and 5 bases for J; bases not matched to a gene: 7. The CDR3 is 13 residues long. Germline V gene sequence: CDR1 SNHLY, CDR2 FYNNEI. CDR3 nucleotide sequence: TGTGCCAGCATTCCAGGGGGCATCGACGAGCAGTACTTC. Its translation is CASIPGGIDEQYF. Complete variable domain (other parts from reference TRBV2 and TRBJ2-7): EPEVTQTPSHQVTQMGQEVILRCVPISNHLYFYWYRQILGQKVEFLVSFYNNEISEKSEIFDDQFSVERPDGSNFTLKIRSTKLEDSAMYFCASIPGGIDEQYFGPGTRLTVT.

This chain connects TRBV28 to TRBJ2-5; D is possibly TRBD2 (5 bases). The germline V and J ends were trimmed by 5 bases and 11 bases, with 18 bases remaining between them. The CDR3 sequence is 13 residues long. The germline CDR1 and CDR2 sequences are MDHEN and SYDVKM. The CDR3 protein is CASSEGGPSEQYF. CDR3 DNA sequence: TGTGCCAGCAGTGAGGGCGGACCGAGTGAGCAGTACTTC.

The CDR3 reads CASSSTPDTQYF. For the CDR3, the DNA is TGTGCCAGCAGCTCGACACCTGATACGCAGTATTTT. The rearrangement joins TRBV5-6 to TRBJ2-3, with D unclear. Per the germline V gene, CDR1 is SGHDT and CDR2 is YYEEEE. CDR3 length: 12 residues. V was cut by 3 bases and J by 6 bases, with 8 bases left in between.

The J gene is TRBJ2-2, the V gene TRBV28, with 7 bases that match TRBD2. The CDR3 has 23 amino acids. In germline, CDR1 is MDHEN, CDR2 SYDVKM. V shed 3 bases, J shed 1 base, and the junction held 26 bases outside the gene matches. CDR3 nucleotide sequence: TGTGCCAGCAGTTTTTGGCGGGACTACCAGACATCCCCAACACATCAGAACACCGGGGAGCTGTTTTTT. It specifies CASSFWRDYQTSPTHQNTGELFF.

The rearrangement uses TRBV27 and TRBJ2-2, with 8 bases aligning to TRBD1. The CDR3 extends over 17 amino acids. J was trimmed by 4 bases and V by 2 bases; bases with no gene match: 9. Germline CDR1 is MNHEY and CDR2 is SMNVEV (reference sequence). CDR3 protein: CASSLRGQARATGELFF. The CDR3 region has the DNA TGTGCCAGCAGTTTAAGGGGACAGGCTCGGGCCACCGGGGAGCTGTTTTTT.

The chain couples TRBV6-6 to TRBJ1-1; no definite D call. Trimming removed 6 bases from V and 1 base from J, with 9 bases in between. Germline V lookup: CDR1 MNHNY, CDR2 SVGAGI (reference sequence). The CDR3 is 13 amino acids. CDR3 nucleotide sequence: TGTGCCAGCAGCCTGGTCTCGAACACTGAAGCTTTCTTT. It is translated as CASSLVSNTEAFF.

The chain uses TRBV2 and TRBJ2-5; 9 bases align to TRBD2. V was pared by 6 bases and J by 0 bases, with 5 bases of the junction left unmatched. Per the germline V gene, CDR1 is SNHLY and CDR2 is FYNNEI. The CDR3 has 15 residues. For the CDR3, the DNA is TGTGCCAGCAGCCTCAGGACTAGCGACCAAGAGACCCAGTACTTC. Protein product: CASSLRTSDQETQYF.